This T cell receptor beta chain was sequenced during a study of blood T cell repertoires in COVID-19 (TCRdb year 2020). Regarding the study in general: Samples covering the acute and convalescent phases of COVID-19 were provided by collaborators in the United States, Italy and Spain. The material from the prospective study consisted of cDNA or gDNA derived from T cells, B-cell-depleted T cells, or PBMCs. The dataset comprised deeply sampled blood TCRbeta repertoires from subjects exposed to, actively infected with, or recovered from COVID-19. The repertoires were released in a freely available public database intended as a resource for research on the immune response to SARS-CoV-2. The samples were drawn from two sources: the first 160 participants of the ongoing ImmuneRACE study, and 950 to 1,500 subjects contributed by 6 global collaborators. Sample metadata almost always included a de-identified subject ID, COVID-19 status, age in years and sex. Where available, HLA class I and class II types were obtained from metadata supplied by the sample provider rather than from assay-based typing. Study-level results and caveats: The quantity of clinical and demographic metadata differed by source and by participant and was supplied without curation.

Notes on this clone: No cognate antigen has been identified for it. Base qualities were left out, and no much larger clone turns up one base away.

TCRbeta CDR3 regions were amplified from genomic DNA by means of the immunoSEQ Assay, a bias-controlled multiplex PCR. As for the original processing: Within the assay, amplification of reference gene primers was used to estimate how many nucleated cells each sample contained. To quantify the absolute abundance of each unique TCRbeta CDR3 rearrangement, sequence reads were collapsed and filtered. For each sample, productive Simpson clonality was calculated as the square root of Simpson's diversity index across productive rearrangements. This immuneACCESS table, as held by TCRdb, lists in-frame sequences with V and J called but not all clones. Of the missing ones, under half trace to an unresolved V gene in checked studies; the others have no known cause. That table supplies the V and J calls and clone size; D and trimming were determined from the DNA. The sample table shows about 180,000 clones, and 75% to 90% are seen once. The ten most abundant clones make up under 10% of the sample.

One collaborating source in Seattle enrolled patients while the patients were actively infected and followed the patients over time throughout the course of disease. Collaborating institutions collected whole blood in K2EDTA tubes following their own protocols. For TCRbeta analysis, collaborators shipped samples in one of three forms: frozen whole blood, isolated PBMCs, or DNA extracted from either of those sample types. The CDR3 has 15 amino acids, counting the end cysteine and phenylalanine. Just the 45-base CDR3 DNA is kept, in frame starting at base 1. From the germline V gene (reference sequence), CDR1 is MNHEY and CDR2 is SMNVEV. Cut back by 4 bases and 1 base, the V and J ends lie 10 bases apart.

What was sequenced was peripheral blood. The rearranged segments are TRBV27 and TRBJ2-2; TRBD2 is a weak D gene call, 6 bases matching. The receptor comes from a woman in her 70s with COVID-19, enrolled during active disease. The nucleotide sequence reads TGTGCCAGCAGTTACTCCGGGAGGAACACCGGGGAGCTGTTTTTT. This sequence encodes CASSYSGRNTGELFF.